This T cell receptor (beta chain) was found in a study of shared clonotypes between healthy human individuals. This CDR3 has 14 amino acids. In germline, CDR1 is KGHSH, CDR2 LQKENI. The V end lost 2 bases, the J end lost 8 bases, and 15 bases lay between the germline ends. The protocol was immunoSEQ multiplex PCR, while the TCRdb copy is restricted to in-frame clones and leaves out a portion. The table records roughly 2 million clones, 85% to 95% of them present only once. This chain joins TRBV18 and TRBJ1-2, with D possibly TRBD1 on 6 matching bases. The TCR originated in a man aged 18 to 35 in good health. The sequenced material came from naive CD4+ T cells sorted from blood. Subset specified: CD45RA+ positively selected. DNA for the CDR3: TGTGCCAGCTCACCAGTCCCACAGGGTGGGGGCTACACCTTC. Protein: CASSPVPQGGGYTF.